These 10 T cell receptor beta chains came from one sample sequenced in a study of OX40 agonist ivuxolimab in advanced cancers. Generated by immunoSEQ multiplex PCR, the TCRdb table keeps only in-frame clones and is missing some. The table lists around 83,000 clones, about 88% of them singletons, with approximately 7.4% in the top ten. This specimen consisted of CD4+ or CD8+ T cells sorted from blood, obtained in a trial of the OX40 agonist ivuxolimab. These receptors all come from an adult with an advanced solid tumor such as melanoma, head and neck, liver or kidney cancer.

The V call is TRBV6-1, the J call TRBJ1-2; no definite D call. The CDR3 spans 14 residues. Trimming pared 0 bases from V and 8 bases from J, leaving 13 bases between. Germline V gene lookup returns CDR1 MNHNS and CDR2 SASEGT. The CDR3 coding sequence is TGTGCCAGCAGTGAAGCTGGCTCCCTATGGGGCTACACCTTC. The encoded protein is CASSEAGSLWGYTF.

The V and J genes are TRBV27 and TRBJ1-6; 7 bases align to TRBD1. V shed 3 bases, J shed 6 bases, and the junction held 2 bases outside the gene matches. The CDR3 totals 14 residues. The germline CDR1 and CDR2 sequences are MNHEY and SMNVEV (reference sequence). The CDR3 loop reads CASSFGTVNSPLHF. The CDR3 DNA reads as TGTGCCAGCAGTTTTGGGACAGTTAATTCACCCCTCCACTTT.

V usage is TRBV6-6 and J usage is TRBJ2-7, with D possibly being TRBD1 (6 bases). Germline V gene lookup returns CDR1 MNHNY and CDR2 SVGAGI (reference sequence). The CDR3 spans 13 residues. The V and J ends lost 2 bases and 3 bases respectively, with 8 bases between them. This chain's CDR3 is CASSYQQGYEQYF. CDR3 DNA: TGTGCCAGCAGTTACCAACAGGGCTACGAGCAGTACTTC.

The rearrangement uses TRBV19 and TRBJ1-2, with a possible D match to TRBD1 (5 bases). With 9 bases removed from V and 5 bases from J, the gap between germline ends came to 19 bases. The CDR3 runs to 14 residues. Looked up from germline, CDR1 is LNHDA and CDR2 is SQIVND (reference sequence). For the CDR3, the DNA is TGTGCCAGCCTCTCGGGGGATATGGTGTATGGCTACACCTTC. Its protein product is CASLSGDMVYGYTF.

The rearrangement links TRBV9 to TRBJ2-4, with D possibly being TRBD1 (6 bases). V lost 0 bases and J 3 bases, leaving 13 bases between the germline ends. CDR1 SGDLS and CDR2 YYNGEE come from the germline V gene. The length of the CDR3 is 16 residues. CDR3 amino acids: CASSVEDRWGKNIQYF. In DNA, the CDR3 is TGTGCCAGCAGCGTAGAGGACAGATGGGGCAAAAACATTCAGTACTTC.

The rearrangement uses TRBV6-5 and TRBJ1-1, with D maybe TRBD1 (5 bases). V was pared by 2 bases and J by 0 bases, with 10 bases between. The CDR3 has 15 amino acids. From germline, CDR1 is MNHEY and CDR2 SVGAGI. CDR3 amino acids: CASSYEGSMNTEAFF. CDR3 sequence (DNA): TGTGCCAGCAGTTACGAGGGGAGCATGAACACTGAAGCTTTCTTT.

The chain is built from TRBV7-3 and TRBJ2-2, with D unclear. V gave up 8 bases and J gave up 0 bases, with 7 bases separating them. There are 13 residues in the CDR3. Germline loops: CDR1 SGHTA, CDR2 FQGTGA. CDR3 residues: CASRASNTGELFF. The DNA for the CDR3 is TGTGCCAGCCGGGCCTCGAACACCGGGGAGCTGTTTTTT.

The chain employs TRBV6-5 and TRBJ2-7; D may be TRBD2 (6 bases). The CDR3 is 12 residues long. Looked up from germline, CDR1 is MNHEY and CDR2 is SVGAGI. The V end lost 7 bases, the J end lost 0 bases, and 7 bases lay between the germline ends. CDR3 sequence: CASMGGSYEQYF. In DNA, the CDR3 is TGTGCCAGCATGGGGGGCTCCTACGAGCAGTACTTC.

This chain connects TRBV7-9 to TRBJ1-1; D not certain. CDR1 and CDR2 from the germline V gene are SEHNR and FQNEAQ (reference sequence). The CDR3 has 12 amino acids. Trimming took 3 bases from V and 4 from J, leaving 6 bases between them. The CDR3 loop reads CASSFFGTEAFF. The CDR3 DNA sequence: TGTGCCAGCAGCTTTTTTGGCACTGAAGCTTTCTTT.

The chain combines TRBV19 with TRBJ2-1, with D tentatively TRBD1 (5 bases). The CDR3 is 14 amino acids. Germline V lookup: CDR1 LNHDA, CDR2 SQIVND (reference sequence). Trimming pared 3 bases from V and 4 bases from J, leaving 10 bases between. The CDR3 sequence: CASSIVGPYNEQFF. The CDR3 DNA is TGTGCCAGTAGTATTGTGGGGCCTTACAATGAGCAGTTCTTC. The whole variable domain, filled in from reference TRBV19 and TRBJ2-1, reads DGGITQSPKYLFRKEGQNVTLSCEQNLNHDAMYWYRQDPGQGLRLIYYSQIVNDFQKGDIAEGYSVSREKKESFPLTVTSAQKNPTAFYLCASSIVGPYNEQFFGPGTRLTVL.